Listed below are T cell receptor beta chains from one sample, sequenced in a study of blood T cell repertoires in COVID-19. Sequenced by immunoSEQ multiplex PCR; TCRdb stores in-frame clones only, minus some. The sample has approximately 220,000 clones, around 91% seen once. The sequenced sample was PBMCs or T cells enriched from blood (not recorded which). These TCRs come from a young woman in a cohort exposed to, infected with or recovered from COVID-19 (not recorded which). The CDR3 runs from the conserved cysteine through the conserved F or W. D genes are given only for firm matches. Rows may omit the clone size; those that give it use once, few, many or a size class.

J: TRBJ2-1
D: TRBD2
V: TRBV7-2
size: -
DNA: TGTGCCAGCAGCTTAGTTCCTAGCGGGAGCGACTACAATGAGCAGTTCTTC
CDR3: CASSLVPSGSDYNEQFF

J: TRBJ2-2
D: -
V: TRBV19
size: few
DNA: TGTGCCAGTAGTACAGGACAGCGAGCTGCGAACACCGGGGAGCTGTTTTTT
CDR3: CASSTGQRAANTGELFF

J: TRBJ1-2
D: TRBD1
V: TRBV6-5
size: -
DNA: TGTGCCAGCAGTCCCCTGGTTCAGGGGGCTGGCTACACCTTC
CDR3: CASSPLVQGAGYTF

J: TRBJ1-6
D: -
V: TRBV6-6
size: -
DNA: TGTGCCAGCAGTTACCCTCGGGTACCACCCCTCCACTTT
CDR3: CASSYPRVPPLHF

J: TRBJ2-5
D: TRBD1
V: TRBV7-6
size: -
DNA: TGTGCCAGCAGCTTCCGCCGGGACAGCCCCTGGGCCCAGTACTTC
CDR3: CASSFRRDSPWAQYF

J: TRBJ2-7
D: -
V: TRBV11-1
size: once
DNA: TGTGCCAGCAGCGCCCCCGGGGAGCAGTACTTC
CDR3: CASSAPGEQYF

J: TRBJ1-2
D: TRBD1
V: TRBV5-1
size: -
DNA: TGCGCCAGCAACCGGGACAGAGATGGCTACACCTTC
CDR3: CASNRDRDGYTF

J: TRBJ2-2
D: -
V: TRBV6-2/TRBV6-3
size: -
DNA: TGTGCCAGCAGTTACGGGCGGGGTAACACCGGGGAGCTGTTTTTT
CDR3: CASSYGRGNTGELFF

J: TRBJ1-1
D: -
V: TRBV28
size: few
DNA: TGTGCCAGCAGTTTTGGAGGGCGTGGGGTCACTGAAGCTTTCTTT
CDR3: CASSFGGRGVTEAFF

J: TRBJ2-1
D: -
V: TRBV6-5
size: -
DNA: TGTGCCAGCAGCTTGCGCGGGCGGGTCAATGAGCAGTTCTTC
CDR3: CASSLRGRVNEQFF

J: TRBJ1-2
D: -
V: TRBV28
size: -
DNA: TGTGCCAGCAGTTTACCAGGGGACCCCTATGGCTACACCTTC
CDR3: CASSLPGDPYGYTF

J: TRBJ2-1
D: TRBD1
V: TRBV11-2
size: -
DNA: TGTGCCAGCAGCCACCAAGGACAGGGAGAGTTCTTC
CDR3: CASSHQGQGEFF

J: TRBJ2-7
D: TRBD1
V: TRBV3-1/TRBV3-2
size: -
DNA: TGTGCCAGCAGCCTCCAGAGACAGGGCGAGCAGTACTTC
CDR3: CASSLQRQGEQYF

J: TRBJ2-7
D: TRBD1
V: TRBV9
size: -
DNA: TGTGCCAGCAGCGCTGGACAGGGGGCCGATCTCCAGCAGTACTTC
CDR3: CASSAGQGADLQQYF

J: TRBJ2-7
D: -
V: TRBV3-1/TRBV3-2
size: -
DNA: TGTGCCAGCAGCCCTCACAGGGTTTCCTACGAGCAGTACTTC
CDR3: CASSPHRVSYEQYF

J: TRBJ1-2
D: -
V: TRBV6-5
size: -
DNA: TGTGCCAGCAGTTACTCGACAGGTGGTGGCTACACCTTC
CDR3: CASSYSTGGGYTF

J: TRBJ1-4
D: -
V: TRBV7-6
size: -
DNA: TGTGCCAGCAGCTTAGCCTACAGAAATGAAAAACTGTTTTTT
CDR3: CASSLAYRNEKLFF

J: TRBJ2-3
D: TRBD2
V: TRBV7-9
size: once
DNA: TGTGCCAGCAGTGTTGAGCGGGAGGAATTCACAGATACGCAGTATTTT
CDR3: CASSVEREEFTDTQYF

J: TRBJ2-7
D: TRBD1
V: TRBV7-9
size: -
DNA: TGTGCCAGCAGCTTCCTCGGGACAGGGTCCTACGAGCAGTACTTC
CDR3: CASSFLGTGSYEQYF

J: TRBJ1-5
D: -
V: TRBV12-3/TRBV12-4
size: -
DNA: TGTGCCAGCAACGTCCAGGCCAATCAGCCCCAGCATTTT
CDR3: CASNVQANQPQHF

J: TRBJ1-1
D: -
V: TRBV30
size: -
DNA: TGTGCCTGGAGCCTCAGCAGGATCACTGAAGCTTTCTTT
CDR3: CAWSLSRITEAFF

J: TRBJ2-5
D: TRBD2
V: TRBV9
size: -
DNA: TGCGCCAGCAGCGTAGGTGGGGGGGTACAAGAGACCCAGTACTTC
CDR3: CASSVGGGVQETQYF

J: TRBJ2-1
D: TRBD1
V: TRBV12-3/TRBV12-4
size: -
DNA: TGTGCCAGCAGGGGAGGACAGGGGAATGAGCAGTTCTTC
CDR3: CASRGGQGNEQFF

J: TRBJ2-2
D: -
V: TRBV6-1
size: -
DNA: TGTGCCAGCAGTGATTCGGGTGAGAACACCGGGGAGCTGTTTTTT
CDR3: CASSDSGENTGELFF

J: TRBJ2-2
D: TRBD1
V: TRBV3-1/TRBV3-2
size: -
DNA: TGTGCCAGCAGCCAAGCAGGGGGACCCGGGGAGCTGTTTTTT
CDR3: CASSQAGGPGELFF

J: TRBJ2-5
D: -
V: TRBV18
size: -
DNA: TGTGCCAGCTCACCACGGGCGAAGGAGACCCAGTACTTC
CDR3: CASSPRAKETQYF

J: TRBJ2-7
D: TRBD1
V: TRBV7-9
size: -
DNA: TGTGCCAGCAGCTTAGAAATTCAGGGGGAATCGTACGAGCAGTACTTC
CDR3: CASSLEIQGESYEQYF

J: TRBJ2-1
D: -
V: TRBV4-2
size: -
DNA: TGTGCCAGCAGCCAATCAGTGGTAGGACCCGAGGGTTACAATGAGCAGTTCTTC
CDR3: CASSQSVVGPEGYNEQFF

J: TRBJ1-1
D: TRBD1
V: TRBV2
size: -
DNA: TGTGCCAGCAGTGCACTGACAGGGAATACTGAAGCTTTCTTT
CDR3: CASSALTGNTEAFF

J: TRBJ2-1
D: TRBD2
V: TRBV7-3
size: -
DNA: TGTGCCAGCAGCTTAATTGCGGGAGGGCCCTACAATGAGCAGTTCTTC
CDR3: CASSLIAGGPYNEQFF

J: TRBJ1-2
D: -
V: TRBV2
size: -
DNA: TGTGCCAGCAGTGTGAAGGGGGCTAACTATGGCTACACCTTC
CDR3: CASSVKGANYGYTF

J: TRBJ2-2
D: TRBD2
V: TRBV7-6
size: -
DNA: TGTGCCAGCAGCTCGACTAGCGGGACGGGCGGGGAGCTGTTTTTT
CDR3: CASSSTSGTGGELFF

J: TRBJ2-1
D: TRBD2
V: TRBV30
size: few
DNA: TGTGCCTGGAAACGGCTAGCGGGATCCTACAATGAGCAGTTCTTC
CDR3: CAWKRLAGSYNEQFF

J: TRBJ1-1
D: -
V: TRBV20-1
size: once
DNA: TGCAGCGCTAGTGGGTCGATGAGGGAGTCCACTGAAGCTTTCTTT
CDR3: CSASGSMRESTEAFF

J: TRBJ2-5
D: -
V: TRBV5-1
size: -
DNA: TGCGCCAGCAGCTTGCCAGGGAAGGTGCAAGAGACCCAGTACTTC
CDR3: CASSLPGKVQETQYF

J: TRBJ1-1
D: -
V: TRBV27
size: -
DNA: TGTGCCAGCAGTTTTGGGACAAGGAACACTGAAGCTTTCTTT
CDR3: CASSFGTRNTEAFF

J: TRBJ2-2
D: TRBD1
V: TRBV5-5
size: -
DNA: TGTGCCAGCAGCGCCCAGGGGGTTAACACCGGGGAGCTGTTTTTT
CDR3: CASSAQGVNTGELFF

J: TRBJ2-2
D: -
V: TRBV29-1
size: -
DNA: TGCAGCGTTGTGACAGCGAACACCGGGGAGCTGTTTTTT
CDR3: CSVVTANTGELFF

J: TRBJ1-1
D: -
V: TRBV7-8
size: -
DNA: TGTGCCAGCAGCTTAAGTGAGTACACTGAAGCTTTCTTT
CDR3: CASSLSEYTEAFF

J: TRBJ1-6
D: TRBD1
V: TRBV27
size: -
DNA: TGTGCCAGCAGTCTCGGACAGGGGTACAGATCACCCCTCCACTTT
CDR3: CASSLGQGYRSPLHF

J: TRBJ2-3
D: TRBD2
V: TRBV19
size: -
DNA: TGTGCCAGTAGTGAGCCGCGCGGGGGTAGCACAGATACGCAGTATTTT
CDR3: CASSEPRGGSTDTQYF

J: TRBJ2-1
D: TRBD1
V: TRBV15
size: once
DNA: TGTGCCACCAGCAGAGAGGTGGCACGGACAGGGGCCAATGAGCAGTTCTTC
CDR3: CATSREVARTGANEQFF

J: TRBJ1-2
D: -
V: TRBV7-2
size: -
DNA: TGTGCCAGCAGCCCAGGAAGCGGTGGCTATGGCTACACCTTC
CDR3: CASSPGSGGYGYTF

J: TRBJ1-5
D: -
V: TRBV7-9
size: -
DNA: TGTGCCAGCAGCCGAGAGGATCAGCCCCAGCATTTT
CDR3: CASSREDQPQHF

J: TRBJ2-3
D: -
V: TRBV5-4
size: -
DNA: TGTGCCAGCAGCTTCGAACTTAGCACAGATACGCAGTATTTT
CDR3: CASSFELSTDTQYF

J: TRBJ1-5
D: -
V: TRBV6-2/TRBV6-3
size: -
DNA: TGTGCCAGCAGTACAGACAACAGGGTCGGAAGCAATCAGCCCCAGCATTTT
CDR3: CASSTDNRVGSNQPQHF

J: TRBJ1-5
D: TRBD1
V: TRBV28
size: -
DNA: TGTGCCAGCAGTCGCGGACAGGGGGGCCCGGAATATAGCAATCAGCCCCAGCATTTT
CDR3: CASSRGQGGPEYSNQPQHF

J: TRBJ1-5
D: TRBD1
V: TRBV6-1
size: -
DNA: TGTGCCAGCAGTGAATCTACAGGGGGCTATCAGCCCCAGCATTTT
CDR3: CASSESTGGYQPQHF

J: TRBJ1-2
D: -
V: TRBV2
size: -
DNA: TGTGCCAGCAGTGTGACGGGGGGCGCGTACGGCTACACCTTC
CDR3: CASSVTGGAYGYTF

J: TRBJ2-7
D: -
V: TRBV7-9
size: -
DNA: TGTGCCAGCAGCTTAGCCGGTCAGGGGGGCTACGAGCAGTACTTC
CDR3: CASSLAGQGGYEQYF

J: TRBJ1-5
D: TRBD1
V: TRBV5-4
size: once
DNA: TGTGCCAGCAGCTTGGACAGGGGAGAAGGTCAGCCCCAGCATTTT
CDR3: CASSLDRGEGQPQHF